This is a list of T cell receptor beta chains from one sample in a study of human T cells and chemical hapten exposure. Each CDR3 protein is one row after TCRdb ran MiXCR on the RACE reads. This sample carries 75,000 to 100,000 distinct CDR3 sequences, about 9.3% of them seen once, and the ten largest clones take 2% to 2.5%. Source: whole blood, taken in connection with sensitization to the hapten diphenylcyclopropenone (DPC). Source of these receptors: a woman in her thirties or forties with alopecia areata. Some clones in this sample may be carry-over from other donors' samples. CDR3s include the opening cysteine and the closing phenylalanine or tryptophan. A D gene is named only where the DNA matches it firmly. Size values are once, few and many counts, or a class for expanded clones, and some rows have none.

clone_size	v_call	d_call	j_call	cdr3_nt	cdr3_aa
many	TRBV30	.	TRBJ2-7	TGTGCCTGGAGTCCGAGCTTGATGGTCCAGCAGTACTTC	CAWSPSLMVQQYF
many	TRBV20-1	TRBD1	TRBJ2-7	TGCAGTGCTCCTCGACAGGGCTCTACTGGGTACTTC	CSAPRQGSTGYF
few	TRBV6-1	.	TRBJ2-5	TGTGCCAGCAGTGTTATGATAAGAACGAACGGGCCACAAGAGACCCAGTACTTC	CASSVMIRTNGPQETQYF
.	TRBV23-1	TRBD2	TRBJ2-1	TGCGCCAGCAGCCTATGTCCCCGGGACTACTGTGAGCAGTTCTTC	CASSLCPRDYCEQFF
few	TRBV28	.	TRBJ1-2	TGTGCCAGCAGTTCTAGGCCCGACGGCTACACCTTC	CASSSRPDGYTF
.	TRBV10-2	.	TRBJ1-1	TGCGCCAGCAGTGAAAGAGGGGCTGAAGCTTTCTTT	CASSERGAEAFF
few	TRBV6-1	.	TRBJ2-1	TGTGCCAGCAGTAAAAATGATCAGGGTAGGGAGTTCTTC	CASSKNDQGREFF
.	TRBV4-3	.	TRBJ2-2	TGCGCCAGCAGCCAAGAGCTACTACAGAACACCGGGGAGCTGTTTTTT	CASSQELLQNTGELFF
many	TRBV9	TRBD2	TRBJ2-1	TGTGCCAGCAGCCTGGGACTAGGGACCTCAGGTCCACCCTACAATGAGCAGTTCTTC	CASSLGLGTSGPPYNEQFF
.	TRBV6-1	TRBD2	TRBJ2-7	TGTGCCAGCAGTGCCATGGGCGGGAGTCTGTGGGACTACGAGCAGTACTTC	CASSAMGGSLWDYEQYF
.	TRBV2	.	TRBJ2-7	TGTGCCAGCAGTGAAATGCAGCCCTCATTGAACGAGCAGTACTTC	CASSEMQPSLNEQYF
many	TRBV6-2/TRBV6-3	TRBD2	TRBJ2-4	TGTGCCAGCAGTTACGGGGCGGGAGGGCCGGAAAACATTCAGTACTTC	CASSYGAGGPENIQYF
.	TRBV6-2/TRBV6-3	.	TRBJ2-1	TGTGCCAGCAGCATACCGGAGAAACCACGGGTCTTC	CASSIPEKPRVF
.	TRBV2	TRBD1	TRBJ1-4	TGTGCCAGCAGTGAAGGCCACGGGACAGGGTCTGAAAAACTGTTTTTT	CASSEGHGTGSEKLFF
many	TRBV2	.	TRBJ1-2	TGTGCCAGCAGTGAAGGAGGGGGTGCCTATGGCTACACCTTC	CASSEGGGAYGYTF
few	TRBV4-2	TRBD2	TRBJ2-3	TGTGCCAGCAGCCTCAAAGCCATAGCGGGAGACTCAGATACGCAGTATTTT	CASSLKAIAGDSDTQYF
many	TRBV7-3	TRBD2	TRBJ2-2	TGTGCCAGCAGCCCAAGCGGGAGTGTGCTGTTTTTT	CASSPSGSVLFF
.	TRBV12-3/TRBV12-4	TRBD2	TRBJ2-1	TGTGCCAGCAGTTTTTGGACTAGCGGACATGTCTTC	CASSFWTSGHVF
.	TRBV5-1	TRBD2	TRBJ2-5	TGCGCCAGCAGCTTGGCCCTAGCGGGAGGGCAAGAGACCCAGTACTTC	CASSLALAGGQETQYF
.	TRBV20-1	.	TRBJ2-5	TGCAGTGCTAGAGATGGGGCGGGGAAGCAAGAGACCCAGTACTTC	CSARDGAGKQETQYF
few	TRBV12-3/TRBV12-4	.	TRBJ2-2	TGTGCCAGTGCCGGGACGACGAACACCGGGGAGCTGTTTTTT	CASAGTTNTGELFF
few	TRBV7-2	.	TRBJ2-7	TGTGCCAGCAGCCAACTTAGGGGATACGAGCAGTACTTC	CASSQLRGYEQYF
many	TRBV27	.	TRBJ1-1	TGTGCCAGCAGCCTACGACAATACACTGAAGCTTTCTTT	CASSLRQYTEAFF
many	TRBV18	.	TRBJ1-1	TGTGCCAGCTCTCCCGTAAGGGGCGCGGGGACTGAAGCTTTCTTT	CASSPVRGAGTEAFF
many	TRBV5-1	TRBD1	TRBJ1-4	TGCGCCAGCAGCTTTCACCTGACAGGGGGCGAGAGAGAAAAACTGTTTTTT	CASSFHLTGGEREKLFF
.	TRBV6-5	.	TRBJ2-3	TGTGCCAGCAGTTACGTAGTCGGGACAGATACGCAGTATTTT	CASSYVVGTDTQYF
many	TRBV7-3	TRBD2	TRBJ2-3	TGTGCCAGCAGCTTAACAAACCAGCGGGGAGATACGCAGTATTTT	CASSLTNQRGDTQYF
many	TRBV5-4	.	TRBJ2-4	TGTGCCAGCAGCGTCTCCGGGACCACCTTCAACATTCAGTACTTC	CASSVSGTTFNIQYF
.	TRBV29-1	TRBD1	TRBJ2-1	TGCAGCGTGAAACCGGGACAGTACAATGAGCAGTTCTTC	CSVKPGQYNEQFF
many	TRBV7-9	.	TRBJ1-1	TGTGCCAGCAGCTTAGGACGCCGCCGGAACACTGAAGCTTTCTTT	CASSLGRRRNTEAFF
.	TRBV6-2/TRBV6-3	TRBD2	TRBJ2-1	TGTGCCAGCAGTCGCCGGACTAGCGGCAACAATGAGCAGTTCTTC	CASSRRTSGNNEQFF
many	TRBV5-1	.	TRBJ2-5	TGCGCCAGCTCCGCTCAGGGTGAGACCCAGTACTTC	CASSAQGETQYF
.	TRBV19	.	TRBJ2-3	TGTGCCAGTACCTCCCGATTGGGGAACAAGGATACGCAGTATTTT	CASTSRLGNKDTQYF
.	TRBV18	TRBD2	TRBJ2-1	TGTGCCAGCTCACAGGGACTAGCGGGAGATGGTGAGCAGTTCTTC	CASSQGLAGDGEQFF
many	TRBV11-2	TRBD2	TRBJ2-1	TGTGCCAGCAGCCTCCAACGGTCTAGCGGGATCTTGGATGAGCAGTTCTTC	CASSLQRSSGILDEQFF
few	TRBV6-2/TRBV6-3	.	TRBJ2-5	TGTGCCAGCAGTTACCGGCGGGGCGTGGCAGAGACCCAGTACTTC	CASSYRRGVAETQYF
many	TRBV7-9	.	TRBJ2-2	TGTGCCAGCAGCTTGAAATTGACCGGGGAGCTGTTTTTT	CASSLKLTGELFF
.	TRBV30	TRBD1	TRBJ2-3	TGTGCCTTTGGACAGGGAACAGATACGCAGTATTTT	CAFGQGTDTQYF
few	TRBV2	TRBD1	TRBJ1-2	TGTGCCAGCAGTGTACAGGGGAACTATGGCTACACCTTC	CASSVQGNYGYTF
many	TRBV6-5	TRBD1	TRBJ2-1	TGTGCCAGCAGTTGGACAGGGCGAGGGGTAGGGTCCTACAATGAGCAGTTCTTC	CASSWTGRGVGSYNEQFF
few	TRBV7-6	.	TRBJ1-1	TGTGCCAGCAGCGATTTCCGGAGGCCACCCACTGAAGCTTTCTTT	CASSDFRRPPTEAFF
many	TRBV6-2/TRBV6-3	TRBD1	TRBJ1-1	TGTGCCAGCAGTTTCCGGCGGGGACAGGGCGTATCTACTGAAGCTTTCTTT	CASSFRRGQGVSTEAFF
few	TRBV2	.	TRBJ2-7	TGTGCCAGCAGTGAAGGGCCCAGAGCCTACGAGCAGTACTTC	CASSEGPRAYEQYF
many	TRBV12-3/TRBV12-4	.	TRBJ1-2	TGTGCCAGCAGTTTAGGGTTCAGGGGCAGTTCTAACTATGGCTACACCTTC	CASSLGFRGSSNYGYTF
.	TRBV18	.	TRBJ1-1	TGTGCCAGCTCACCACCGATAGGGTGGGGGAACACTGAAGCTTTCTTT	CASSPPIGWGNTEAFF
few	TRBV28	.	TRBJ1-2	TGTGCCAGCAGTTTCCAGCCCGCAGCTAACTATGGCTACACCTTC	CASSFQPAANYGYTF
few	TRBV7-9	TRBD1	TRBJ1-6	TGTGCCAGCAGCTCATCCGGGACAGGGGCTAATTCACCCCTCCACTTT	CASSSSGTGANSPLHF
few	TRBV28	.	TRBJ2-7	TGTGCCAGCAGTTTGTCTCCGGGAGCTACATACGAGCAGTACTTC	CASSLSPGATYEQYF
many	TRBV24-1	.	TRBJ2-3	TGTGCCACCAGTGGGGGAGGCCTCACAGATACGCAGTATTTT	CATSGGGLTDTQYF
many	TRBV7-9	TRBD2	TRBJ2-1	TGTGCCAGCAGCTTAGTAGGTTATAGCGGGAGTGTCCGCAATGAGCAGTTCTTC	CASSLVGYSGSVRNEQFF
.	TRBV6-2/TRBV6-3	.	TRBJ2-2	TGTGCCAGCAGTTACTGGGTCAACACCGGGGAGCTGTTTTTT	CASSYWVNTGELFF
many	TRBV28	TRBD1	TRBJ1-4	TGTGCCAGCAGCCCGTGGACAGGGGAAGAAAAACTGTTTTTT	CASSPWTGEEKLFF
once	TRBV20-1	.	TRBJ2-7	TGCAGTGCTAGAGATCCCTTTGAAGGGCAGTACTTC	CSARDPFEGQYF
many	TRBV2	TRBD2	TRBJ2-7	TGTGCCAGCATTTTTAGCGGGAGTGGCCACGAGCAGTACTTC	CASIFSGSGHEQYF
.	TRBV5-5	TRBD1	TRBJ1-1	TGTGCCAGCAGCTCCGACAGGGGGGATGCCGGTGACACTGAAGCTTTCTTT	CASSSDRGDAGDTEAFF
many	TRBV27	TRBD2	TRBJ2-3	TGTGCCAGCAGTTTATCGGCACCCGGGACTAGCGGGAAACCTAGCACAGATACGCAGTATTTT	CASSLSAPGTSGKPSTDTQYF
few	TRBV3-1	TRBD1	TRBJ1-2	TGTGCCAGCAGCCCCGTAGTAGGGGGCGCAGGCTATGGCTACACCTTC	CASSPVVGGAGYGYTF
.	TRBV20-1	TRBD2	TRBJ2-3	TGCAGTGCTCTCGGGGGAGGGAAGGCAGATACGCAGTATTTT	CSALGGGKADTQYF
.	TRBV24-1	.	TRBJ1-1	TGTGCCACCAGTGATCCCCACAGGGCTGAAGCTTTCTTT	CATSDPHRAEAFF
.	TRBV29-1	.	TRBJ2-7	TGCAGCGCCGCCCCCTCAATGGGAGCCTACGAGCAGTACTTC	CSAAPSMGAYEQYF